This T cell receptor beta chain stems from a study of cytomegalovirus exposure and HLA in healthy donors (dated by TCRdb to the late 2010s). As for the study more broadly: An earlier analysis of some 500 of the donors reported 250 to 350 Gb of sequence data and roughly 100 million unique TCR beta sequences from about 200 million T cells. All discovery cohort repertoires had been generated on a single sequencing platform. The study combined high-throughput TCR immunosequencing, statistical association of individual TCRs with disease status, and machine learning to predict cytomegalovirus infection status. Typing coverage differed by locus: A, B, C, DRB1 and DQB1 were typed in roughly 629-630 donors, DQA1 in around 500, DPA1 in approximately 610, and DPB1 in 450 to 480. Among 300 to 500 genotyped donors of the cohort, an average of approximately 200,000 unique TCR beta nucleotide sequences was sequenced per donor, of which roughly 17% were non-productive. Donor age, sex, ethnicity and CMV serostatus were compiled together with the repertoire data. The aim of the study was to test whether cataloging public T cell receptors could identify signatures of past pathogen exposure. The T cell repertoires of 670 or so subjects were profiled by immunosequencing and related to cytomegalovirus serostatus. HLA typing covered class I and class II loci at four-digit resolution. An earlier analysis of fewer than 750 of the donors used high-throughput TCR beta sequencing to judge whether each TCR beta V gene segment behaved as functional or pseudogenic. Among the roughly 400 genotyped donors, approximately 82% belonged to the genetic ancestry cluster associated with self-reported Caucasian donors. In a later genetic analysis, genome-wide SNP genotypes for 398 of the 666 donors were used, and that subset was treated as a discovery cohort. Rather than using new phenotypic data, the later analysis identified candidate immune exposures from TCR beta sequences and from how often those sequences occurred across donors. In addition to the first cohort of about 650 subjects, a separate validation cohort of approximately 120 different subjects was used. Roughly 290 gigabases of sequencing data and tens of millions of unique TCR sequences made up an early release that covered nearly 650 HLA-typed donors. To study patterns of TCR occurrence, a later analysis re-analyzed previously published TCR beta repertoires from just over 650 donors and added high-resolution HLA genotyping. Four or five DR-DQ haplotypes were handled as single units for association and clustering because linkage in the cohort was strong. General study outcomes and caveats: At a false discovery rate of 0.05, a later analysis linked about 16,000 TCR beta sequences to specific HLA alleles. A later analysis found that HLA-associated TCR beta chains were more clonally expanded and had lower generation probabilities than equally common non-associated chains. Assigning TCR associations to individual alleles was difficult when HLA alleles, especially DR and DQ, strongly co-occurred. In the study, roughly 160 TCR beta chains were listed as associated with cytomegalovirus. The authors suggested that the approach could potentially be extended to other disease states and immunological phenotypes. The 87-base-pair reads could not distinguish some IMGT-functional V segments, including TRBV6-2 and TRBV6-3, so those segments were excluded. An association between a missense DCLRE1C variant and V-gene and J-gene trimming of TCR beta chains was found in a later genetic analysis and replicated in an independent cohort. A cluster of highly shared sequence variants was judged likely to be a technical artifact of the sequencing pipeline. In a later genetic analysis, fewer N-insertions in productive TCRs were reported among donors in an Asian-associated ancestry cluster than the roughly 710-donor mean. According to a later analysis, TCR association rates differed among HLA loci, with DRB1 alleles showing the most associated TCRs and HLA-C alleles showing the fewest. Because counts were too low, seventeen rarely observed V segments, including chromosome 9 orphons, were excluded from the earlier analysis of 587 of the donors. Roughly uniform sequencing depth across donors was assumed in presence/absence analyses, although this assumption may not hold. Correlated functional status among segregating V segments might reflect linkage disequilibrium, but an unknown experimental factor could not be ruled out. A few of the identified cytomegalovirus-associated TCR beta chains were confirmed in vitro to be specific for cytomegalovirus antigens. HLA typing was unavailable for some donors at each locus, so association tests used only the typed subset. According to a later analysis, most CMV-associated TCR beta chains appeared to be HLA-restricted, and the HLA associations seemed to be driven largely by CMV exposure. The classifier was reported to diagnose cytomegalovirus status with high specificity and sensitivity in both the original and validation cohorts. A further reported finding was that TCR beta sequences accurately predicted the HLA-A and HLA-B alleles for most subjects in the first cohort. A later analysis reported that several top co-occurrence clusters appeared linked to parvovirus B19, influenza, CMV and Epstein-Barr virus. In an earlier analysis of 587 of the donors, most TCR beta V segments appeared in productive rearrangements about 87% or about 30% of the time, broadly matching IMGT annotations. In this cohort, only TCR beta chains were sequenced, and detectable features were limited by the absence of alpha or paired-chain data. Most TCR sequences were seen in very few donors, while some public TCRs were found in many individuals. Immune exposure information for the cohort was limited to CMV serostatus.

The CDR3 numbers 15 residues from cysteine through phenylalanine. CDR3 DNA only is kept here, 45 bases in frame from base 1. V loses 4 bases of germline sequence and J loses 2 bases, and the interval between the two ends is 14 bases. According to the germline V gene (reference sequence), CDR1 reads MNHNY and CDR2 reads SVGAGI. Library method: the immunoSEQ multiplex PCR assay. For the multiplex PCR, a mixture combining 60 forward primers for TCR Vbeta segments and 13 reverse primers for TCR Jbeta segments was used. The CDR3 region of rearranged TCR beta genes was amplified from genomic DNA by a multiplex PCR assay. The Illumina HiSeq System was used to sequence the amplified TCR beta libraries as 87-base-pair reads. The original methods were these. A later analysis counted tens of millions of unique TCR beta chains across the 550 to 800 repertoires, and some 12 million of these chains were shared by at least two donors. Raw reads were error-corrected and collapsed into unique sequences by a nearest-neighbor algorithm in which closely related sequences were merged to remove PCR and sequencing errors. CDR3 sequences were aligned to IMGT reference sequences to assign V, D and J gene segments. For a sequence to be retained, a match of at least six nucleotides was required to both a V gene segment and a J gene segment. Rearrangements were called productive when the CDR3 lacked stop codons and stayed in frame with V and J; all others were non-productive. Following IMGT convention, CDR3 was defined as the stretch from the second conserved V-encoded cysteine to the conserved J-encoded phenylalanine. Sequences without an unambiguous match to a single V gene segment were excluded from the earlier analysis of over 500 of the donors. In an earlier analysis of a few hundred of the donors, a V segment was called functional when productive rearrangements were above 56.7%, and segregating when the standard deviation between donors exceeded 5%. A statistical classification framework was built for diagnosing cytomegalovirus status from the catalog of TCR beta chain sequences. In a later analysis, V and J genes were assigned by comparing TCR nucleotide sequences against IMGT/GENE-DB human TR gene sequences. A later analysis assigned CDR3 sequences and most-parsimonious VDJ recombination scenarios with the TCRdist pipeline. In a later analysis, each TCR beta chain was defined by its CDR3 amino acid sequence together with its V-gene family, and reads lacking a unique V-gene family were excluded. A later analysis removed 550 to 650 highly shared, low-generation-probability nucleotide sequences to deal with suspected cross-contamination and a sequencing artifact. For each public chain, a later analysis derived a clonal expansion index from normalized ranks of inferred template counts within each repertoire. A later analysis computed generation probabilities with a VDJ recombination model fitted to out-of-frame rearrangements, and checked the results against IGoR. Hypergeometric tests were used in a later analysis to score TCR-TCR, TCR-HLA and TCR-CMV co-occurrence, with a repertoire-size bias correction applied to the TCR pairs. A later analysis estimated false discovery rates by permuting HLA or CMV assignments 20 times. In a later analysis, co-occurring TCRs were grouped with DBSCAN, and TCRdist sequence similarity was added when clustering was performed within HLA-allele-positive subsets. Co-occurrence clustering excluded repertoires with fewer than 30,000 or more than 120,000 public chains, plus five with anomalous nucleotide sharing. TCRdb provides this immuneACCESS table in a form limited to in-frame rearrangements. Some clones are lacking; in checked studies, under half of them reflect an unresolved V gene, and why the rest are absent is not known. V, J and clone size are those of that table, while D and trimming were read from the DNA. Recorded for this sample are 95,000 to 150,000 clones; 77% of them occurred a single time. Approximately 3.7% of the sample is in the top ten clones.

The cohort was made up of roughly 670 healthy bone marrow donors. Cohort members were all nominally healthy when sampled, although unrecorded immune exposures were likely present. CMV serostatus was recorded as positive for about 300 and negative for about 50% of the 666 cohort members, whereas no CMV serostatus was recorded for the donor in question. Each donor provided a peripheral blood sample, and peripheral blood mononuclear cells were used for TCR beta sequencing. The Qiagen DNeasy Blood Extraction Kit was used to extract genomic DNA from the blood cell samples. A remark on this clone: Its antigen target is currently unknown. No base qualities exist here, and no much larger clone lies one base off it.

This TCR was recovered from a human donor in good health. This chain is built from TRBV6-6 and TRBJ2-5; a tentative D call is TRBD2 (6 bases match). The sequenced sample consisted of PBMCs. This receptor carries the CDR3 CASSSQGGVQETQYF. The DNA sequence is given as TGTGCCAGCAGTTCCCAGGGCGGGGTACAAGAGACCCAGTACTTC.